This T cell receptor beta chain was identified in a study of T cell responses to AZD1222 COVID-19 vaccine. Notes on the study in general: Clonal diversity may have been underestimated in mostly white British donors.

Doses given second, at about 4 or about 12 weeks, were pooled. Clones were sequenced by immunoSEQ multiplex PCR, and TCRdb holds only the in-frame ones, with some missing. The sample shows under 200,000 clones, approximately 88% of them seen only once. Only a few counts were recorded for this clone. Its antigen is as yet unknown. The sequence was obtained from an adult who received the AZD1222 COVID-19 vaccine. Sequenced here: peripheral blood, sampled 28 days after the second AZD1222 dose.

The CDR3 spells CSVESLGFGYGYTF. DNA for the CDR3: TGCAGCGTTGAATCTCTGGGTTTCGGCTATGGCTACACCTTC. This rearrangement joins TRBV29-1 to TRBJ1-2; D is unresolved. This CDR3 has 14 residues. Germline CDR1 is SQVTM and CDR2 is ANQGSEA. Trimming removed 2 bases at V and 4 bases at J, with 14 bases between.